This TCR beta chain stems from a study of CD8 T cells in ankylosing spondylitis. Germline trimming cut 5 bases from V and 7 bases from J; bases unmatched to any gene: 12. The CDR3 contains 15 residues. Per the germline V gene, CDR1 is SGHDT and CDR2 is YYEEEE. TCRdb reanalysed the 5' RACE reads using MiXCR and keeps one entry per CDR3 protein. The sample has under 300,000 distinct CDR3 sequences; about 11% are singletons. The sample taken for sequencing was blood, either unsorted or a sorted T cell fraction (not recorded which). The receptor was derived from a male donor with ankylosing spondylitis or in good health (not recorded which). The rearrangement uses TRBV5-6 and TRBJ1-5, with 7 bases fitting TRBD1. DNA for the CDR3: TGTGCCAGCAGTTATAGACAGGGAAGTGGACAGCCCCAGCATTTT. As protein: CASSYRQGSGQPQHF. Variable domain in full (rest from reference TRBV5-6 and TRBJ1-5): DAGVTQSPTHLIKTRGQQVTLRCSPKSGHDTVSWYQQALGQGPQFIFQYYEEEERQRGNFPDRFSGHQFPNYSSELNVNALLLGDSALYLCASSYRQGSGQPQHFGDGTRLSIL.